The 29 T cell receptor beta chains given below trace back to one sample, sequenced in a study of blood T cell repertoires in COVID-19. Assay used: immunoSEQ multiplex PCR; TCRdb lists only in-frame clones, some missing. The table shows about 250,000 clones, with about 87% occurring only once. The sequencing input was PBMCs or T cells enriched from blood (not recorded which). These receptors were obtained from a woman between 45 and 60 years old who had recovered from COVID-19.

The V and J genes are TRBV29-1 and TRBJ2-3; possibly TRBD2 for D (6 bases). The CDR3 length is 15 residues. V dropped 4 bases and J dropped 0 bases, with 14 bases sitting between them. CDR1 is SQVTM, CDR2 ANQGSEA, per germline. This CDR3 reads CSVASTSTSTDTQYF. In DNA form, the CDR3 reads TGCAGCGTTGCGTCGACTAGTACTAGCACAGATACGCAGTATTTT.

This clone was seen once. The chain combines TRBV29-1 with TRBJ2-3; a weak D match, TRBD2 (6 bases). This CDR3 comprises 13 residues. The germline V gene has CDR1 SQVTM and CDR2 ANQGSEA. V was trimmed by 6 bases and J by 2 bases, leaving 12 bases between them. The CDR3 coding sequence is TGCAGCGTGAGACCGGGACTCACAGATACGCAGTATTTT. Translated, it gives CSVRPGLTDTQYF.

V is TRBV5-1 and J is TRBJ1-1; the D gene is possibly TRBD1 (6 bases). There are 14 residues in the CDR3. Germline lookup yields CDR1 SGHRS and CDR2 YFSETQ. Trimming cost V 1 base and J 1 base, with 8 bases left between them. The CDR3 sequence: CASSLLRGNTEAFF. CDR3 coding DNA: TGCGCCAGCAGCTTGCTCAGGGGGAACACTGAAGCTTTCTTT.

This clone was detected a few times. The rearrangement links TRBV7-9 to TRBJ2-3; the match to TRBD2 covers 12 bases. The CDR3 runs to 15 residues. Germline CDR1 is SEHNR and CDR2 is FQNEAQ (reference sequence). Losses at the gene ends were 3 bases for V and 4 bases for J; bases not matched to a gene: 2. CDR3 sequence (DNA): TGTGCCAGCAGCTTGGGACTAGCGGGTTCAGATACGCAGTATTTT. Translation gives CASSLGLAGSDTQYF.

This clone was picked up one time. The V and J genes are TRBV15 and TRBJ1-5; 8 bases map to TRBD1. The CDR3 is 17 residues long. Per the germline V gene, CDR1 is LNHNV and CDR2 is YYDKDF (reference sequence). Germline trimming cut 5 bases from V and 3 bases from J; bases unmatched to any gene: 12. Here the CDR3 DNA reads TGTGCCACCAGCGGCGCCGGGACAGGAGGCCCCAATCAGCCCCAGCATTTT. It codes for CATSGAGTGGPNQPQHF.

This chain joins TRBV6-4 and TRBJ2-1; no reliable D call. Germline V lookup: CDR1 MRHNA, CDR2 SNTAGT. The V end lost 2 bases, the J end lost 15 bases, and 17 bases lay between the germline ends. The CDR3 is 13 amino acids. The CDR3 region is CASSDLTDPAAFF. Written as DNA, the CDR3 is TGTGCCAGCAGTGACCTTACTGATCCCGCCGCGTTCTTC.

The V and J genes are TRBV7-9 and TRBJ2-3; 12 bases line up with TRBD1. V dropped 7 bases and J dropped 2; count of bases not matched to a gene: 4. Germline V gene lookup returns CDR1 SEHNR and CDR2 FQNEAQ (reference sequence). The CDR3 is made up of 15 amino acids. CDR3 DNA sequence: TGTGCCAGCACCTCGGGACAGGGGGCCACAGATACGCAGTATTTT. Translated: CASTSGQGATDTQYF.

This clone was seen only a few times. The chain joins TRBV19 to TRBJ2-7; D is unresolved. The CDR3 length is 14 residues. The V gene lost 4 bases and the J gene lost 1 base, with 11 bases spanning the gap. In germline, CDR1 is LNHDA, CDR2 SQIVND (reference sequence). The CDR3 here is CASSRSGFSYEQYF. The CDR3 region has the DNA TGTGCCAGTAGTAGATCAGGCTTTTCCTACGAGCAGTACTTC. Full variable domain (rest looked up from reference TRBV19 and TRBJ2-7): DGGITQSPKYLFRKEGQNVTLSCEQNLNHDAMYWYRQDPGQGLRLIYYSQIVNDFQKGDIAEGYSVSREKKESFPLTVTSAQKNPTAFYLCASSRSGFSYEQYFGPGTRLTVT.

This chain links TRBV30 with TRBJ2-1, with 11 bases matching TRBD2. Germline CDR1 GTSNPN, CDR2 SVGIG (reference sequence). Losses at the gene ends were 3 bases for V and 7 bases for J; bases not matched to a gene: 2. The CDR3 runs to 13 residues. CDR3 residues: CAWRTSGTNEQFF. CDR3 bases: TGTGCCTGGAGGACTAGCGGGACTAATGAGCAGTTCTTC.

This clone came up once. This chain joins TRBV28 and TRBJ2-1; D may be TRBD1 (5 bases). CDR1 is MDHEN, CDR2 SYDVKM, per germline. V was clipped by 3 bases and J by 5 bases, with 26 bases between them. The CDR3 runs 19 residues. The CDR3 DNA follows: TGTGCCAGCAGTTTTAGTACCCCGCAGGGCGCCTTGGCCGACAATGAGCAGTTCTTC. Protein product: CASSFSTPQGALADNEQFF.

This sequence joins TRBV7-3 and TRBJ2-1; 9 bases map to TRBD1. Per germline, CDR1 SGHTA and CDR2 FQGTGA. The CDR3 has 13 residues. J lost 16 bases, V lost 3 bases, and 10 bases had no gene match. CDR3 in amino acids: CASSLTRTGDFFF. CDR3 coding DNA: TGTGCCAGCAGCTTGACACGGACAGGGGATTTTTTCTTC.

This sequence joins TRBV7-9 and TRBJ1-2; perhaps TRBD1 as D (6 bases). Germline V lookup: CDR1 SEHNR, CDR2 FQNEAQ (reference sequence). V was pared by 4 bases and J by 12 bases, with 15 bases between. There are 12 residues in the CDR3. The CDR3, as DNA: TGTGCCAGCAGCTCCTGGACAGTGAGCGACACCTTC. It translates to CASSSWTVSDTF.

This clone was detected only a few times. V usage is TRBV4-2 and J usage is TRBJ2-7; 10 positions match TRBD2. Germline assignment: CDR1 LGHNA and CDR2 YNFKEQ. J lost 3 bases, V lost 0 bases, and 11 bases had no gene match. This CDR3 comprises 18 residues. In nucleotides, the CDR3 is TGTGCCAGCAGCCAAGATTTCGGTAGGAGCGGGAGGGGCTACGAGCAGTACTTC. It codes for CASSQDFGRSGRGYEQYF.

This clone has a single count. V gene TRBV9 combines with J gene TRBJ2-2; 11 positions agree with TRBD1. The CDR3 totals 18 residues. Trimming cost V 0 bases and J 1 base; bases outside gene matches: 5. CDR1 and CDR2 (germline): SGDLS, YYNGEE. In DNA, the CDR3 is TGTGCCAGCAGCGTAGGGACAGGGGGCGGAAGGAACACCGGGGAGCTGTTTTTT. It translates to CASSVGTGGGRNTGELFF.

The chain is built from TRBV7-8 and TRBJ1-4; TRBD1 matches at 10 bases. V lost 5 bases and J lost 6; bases outside the gene matches: 6. The CDR3 consists of 15 residues. Germline V gene lookup returns CDR1 SGHVS and CDR2 FQNEAQ. The CDR3 region is CASSKSGTGDEKLFF. The CDR3 coding sequence is TGTGCCAGCAGCAAATCCGGGACAGGGGATGAAAAACTGTTTTTT.

The chain recombines TRBV27 with TRBJ1-1, with D maybe TRBD1 (5 bases). Germline CDR1 and CDR2: MNHEY and SMNVEV (reference sequence). The CDR3 loop spans 15 amino acids. Trimming took 7 bases from V and 0 from J, leaving 15 bases between them. CDR3 amino acids: CASNNIGGVNTEAFF. The DNA for the CDR3 is TGTGCCAGCAACAACATCGGGGGGGTGAACACTGAAGCTTTCTTT.

The chain joins TRBV7-2 to TRBJ1-4; D unresolved. The CDR3 spans 14 residues. Germline CDR1 is SGHTA and CDR2 is FQGNSA. V was trimmed by 0 bases and J by 4 bases, leaving 6 bases between them. The CDR3 is CASSLAGLNEKLFF. The CDR3 bases are TGTGCCAGCAGCTTAGCGGGCCTTAATGAAAAACTGTTTTTT.

The CDR3 loop reads CASSHDRRYEQYF. CDR3 nucleotides: TGTGCCAGCTCCCACGACAGGCGGTACGAGCAGTACTTC. V and J are TRBV18 and TRBJ2-7; possible D gene TRBD1, 6 bases. CDR1 and CDR2 from the germline V gene are KGHSH and LQKENI. CDR3 length equals 13 residues. The V gene lost 6 bases and the J gene lost 4 bases, with 13 bases spanning the gap.

This clone was seen once. The chain links TRBV12-3 or TRBV12-4 to TRBJ1-1; D unresolved. Trimming stripped 6 bases from V and 1 base from J, with 9 bases between. This CDR3 comprises 13 residues. Here the CDR3 reads CASSRDSNTEAFF. DNA of the CDR3: TGTGCCAGCAGCCGGGATTCGAACACTGAAGCTTTCTTT.

This chain joins TRBV6-5 and TRBJ1-2, with D maybe TRBD1 (6 bases). CDR1 is MNHEY and CDR2 is SVGAGI in the germline V gene. This CDR3 comprises 13 residues. V was trimmed by 7 bases and J by 8 bases, leaving 17 bases between them. The CDR3 DNA is TGTGCCAGCATCCACCCGGCGACAGGCGGCTACACCTTC. This translates into CASIHPATGGYTF.

CDR3 sequence (DNA): TGTGCCAGCAGCTTAGGAACCCCCCGGGAGAGGACAGATACGCAGTATTTT. Amino acids: CASSLGTPRERTDTQYF. This chain joins TRBV7-8 and TRBJ2-3; D possibly corresponds to TRBD2 (6 bases). CDR1 and CDR2 (germline): SGHVS, FQNEAQ. The CDR3 is 17 amino acids. Trimming removed 1 base from V and 3 bases from J, with 17 bases in between.

The chain combines TRBV29-1 with TRBJ1-1; D possibly corresponds to TRBD1 (6 bases). The CDR3 consists of 14 residues. The germline CDR1 and CDR2 sequences are SQVTM and ANQGSEA. Trimming took off 6 bases at V and 1 base at J, with 15 bases between the two ends. CDR3 protein: CSVSLGQRNTEAFF. DNA of the CDR3: TGCAGCGTCTCACTTGGACAGAGGAACACTGAAGCTTTCTTT. Full variable domain (missing parts from reference TRBV29-1 and TRBJ1-1): SAVISQKPSRDICQRGTSLTIQCQVDSQVTMMFWYRQQPGQSLTLIATANQGSEATYESGFVIDKFPISRPNLTFSTLTVSNMSPEDSSIYLCSVSLGQRNTEAFFGQGTRLTVV.

V gene TRBV9 combines with J gene TRBJ1-3; no clear D gene. CDR3 length: 16 amino acids. The V end was cut by 0 bases, the J end by 0 bases, with 10 bases between. The germline V gene has CDR1 SGDLS and CDR2 YYNGEE. The CDR3 protein is CASSVDQASSGNTIYF. The CDR3 nucleotides read TGTGCCAGCAGCGTAGACCAGGCGAGCTCTGGAAACACCATATATTTT.

This chain links TRBV5-4 with TRBJ2-3, with 13 bases matching TRBD2. This CDR3 comprises 18 residues. Germline-derived CDR1 and CDR2 are SGHNT and YYREEE (reference sequence). Trimming at V came to 0 bases and at J to 8 bases, leaving 12 bases not matched to a gene. Here the CDR3 DNA reads TGTGCCAGCAGCTTGGGAGGACTAGCGGGGGCGATAGGACGTACGCAGTATTTT. Its translation: CASSLGGLAGAIGRTQYF.

CDR3 residues: CASSYTTGINYGYTF. CDR3 nucleotide sequence: TGTGCCAGCAGCTACACGACAGGGATCAACTATGGCTACACCTTC. The chain has TRBV7-8 and TRBJ1-2; 7 bases are shared with TRBD1. Trimming at V came to 4 bases and at J to 2 bases, leaving 7 bases not matched to a gene. CDR1 SGHVS and CDR2 FQNEAQ come from the germline V gene. The length of the CDR3 is 15 residues.

The V gene is TRBV7-2, the J gene TRBJ1-1; D might be TRBD1 (5 bases). CDR3 length: 16 residues. V gave up 5 bases and J gave up 0 bases, with 16 bases separating them. Germline loops: CDR1 SGHTA, CDR2 FQGNSA. The chain's CDR3 is CASSQGAVRMNTEAFF. DNA for the CDR3: TGTGCCAGCAGCCAAGGGGCAGTCAGAATGAACACTGAAGCTTTCTTT.

The chain has TRBV2 and TRBJ2-1, with TRBD1 as a possible D gene (5 bases). V lost 2 bases, J lost 3 bases, and 11 bases lay in between. The germline V gene encodes CDR1 SNHLY and CDR2 FYNNEI. This CDR3 is 15 amino acids long. As DNA, the CDR3 is TGTGCCAGCAGTGAATGGTTTCAGGGCTACAATGAGCAGTTCTTC. Its protein product is CASSEWFQGYNEQFF.

The chain combines TRBV6-5 with TRBJ2-1, with TRBD2 as a possible D gene (5 bases). Trimming took off 6 bases at V and 4 bases at J, with 13 bases between the two ends. This CDR3 region has 14 residues. Germline V gene lookup returns CDR1 MNHEY and CDR2 SVGAGI. The CDR3 nucleotides read TGTGCCAGCAGAAGACCCGGGATGTACAATGAGCAGTTCTTC. This translates into CASRRPGMYNEQFF.

The chain recombines TRBV12-5 with TRBJ2-2; D is ambiguous. CDR1 and CDR2 (germline): LGHNT, FRNRAP. V lost 3 bases and J lost 2, with 10 bases in between. This CDR3 comprises 15 residues. CDR3 bases: TGTGCTAGTGGTTTCGACAATTTTAACACCGGGGAGCTGTTTTTT. It yields the protein CASGFDNFNTGELFF.